This T cell receptor beta chain was profiled in a study of vaccination effects on CD4 cells after COVID-19. Study findings and constraints: Marked clonal contraction was seen in infection- and vaccine-induced clones late after vaccination.

To note about this clone: Its matching antigen is unknown.

The repertoire was sequenced with immunoSEQ multiplex PCR; TCRdb's copy has only in-frame clones and lacks some. The sample consists of 65,000 or so clones, 76% of them appearing once. Peptide-pool stimulation followed by sequencing identified expanded antigen-specific CD4+ clonotypes in the ViraFEST assay. Subsequent to a culture period of roughly 11 days, CD4+ T cells were isolated. None of these healthy vaccinees had been infected with SARS-CoV-2 before vaccination. Each well held 1.5 million to 2 million PBMC cultured with about 9.9 ug/ml peptides and roughly 10 IU/ml IL-2. CDR3 length: 16 residues. The V gene lost 1 base and the J gene lost 5 bases, with 17 bases spanning the gap. Germline-derived CDR1 and CDR2 are SNHLY and FYNNEI.

Sequenced here: CD4+ T cells from PBMCs cultured with HCoV-NL63 spike peptides, sampled before COVID-19 vaccination. The chain employs TRBV2 and TRBJ2-5; TRBD1 or TRBD2 may be the D gene (5 bases each). This clonotype was sampled from a human donor who received a COVID-19 vaccine. CDR3 in amino acids: CASSEVRGALMETQYF. DNA of the CDR3: TGTGCCAGCAGTGAAGTAAGAGGGGCCTTAATGGAGACCCAGTACTTC.